One and the same sample provided the 3 T cell receptor beta chains below, sequenced in a study of blood T cell repertoires in COVID-19. TCRdb keeps only in-frame clones here, not all; method: immunoSEQ multiplex PCR. The data show fewer than 130,000 clones, approximately 65% seen once. The sequencing input was peripheral blood. These receptors came from a woman aged 60-70 years with acute or convalescent COVID-19.

For the CDR3, the DNA is TGTGCCAGTACCGATGGACAGGGCGACATAGGCAATCAGCCCCAGCATTTT. This sequence encodes CASTDGQGDIGNQPQHF. The chain is built from TRBV19 and TRBJ1-5; TRBD1 aligns across 8 bases. The CDR3 spans 17 residues. Germline V lookup: CDR1 LNHDA, CDR2 SQIVND (reference sequence). V was pared by 7 bases and J by 2 bases, with 13 bases of the junction left unmatched.

The chain has TRBV14 and TRBJ1-1, with TRBD1 matching over 7 bases. V shed 3 bases and J 4 bases; nucleotides not matched to a gene: 8. The CDR3 runs to 15 residues. Germline assignment: CDR1 SGHDN and CDR2 FVKESK. Written as DNA, the CDR3 is TGTGCCAGCAGCCAGTACAGGGGAATAGGCACTGAAGCTTTCTTT. Amino acids: CASSQYRGIGTEAFF.

The CDR3 DNA reads TGTGCCAGCTGCCCGGGAACAGAATCACCCCTCCACTTT. Protein sequence: CASCPGTESPLHF. The chain has TRBV18 and TRBJ1-6, with D unresolved. This CDR3 spans 13 amino acids. V gave up 7 bases and J gave up 10 bases, with 14 bases separating them. Germline V lookup: CDR1 KGHSH, CDR2 LQKENI.